A single sample gave rise to the 8 T cell receptor beta chains below, sequenced in a study of regulatory T cells in long-lasting Graves disease. Relying on iRepertoire HTBI primers and Arm-PCR of CDR3 regions, the team built TCR beta libraries. TCRdb processed the multiplex PCR reads anew with MiXCR; each CDR3 protein has one entry. The sample lists about 470,000 distinct CDR3 sequences, 20% to 25% seen once, with about 7% in the top ten. Time point described: persistent/refractory GD, antithyroid drugs over 5 years with positive TRAb. Extracted PBMC RNA gave rise to the TCR library. This specimen consisted of peripheral blood mononuclear cells (PBMCs), obtained when the disease was refractory, from a patient treated with antithyroid drugs. These receptor sequences come from a female donor with Graves disease.

The rearrangement links TRBV25-1 to TRBJ1-1; 10 bases agree with TRBD1. Trimming removed 4 bases from V and 5 bases from J; junction bases left unmatched: 4. Germline V gene sequence: CDR1 MGHDK, CDR2 SYGVNS. The CDR3 is 14 amino acids. This CDR3 reads CASSGPDRGTEAFF. CDR3 nucleotides: TGTGCCAGCAGTGGGCCGGACAGGGGGACTGAAGCTTTCTTT.

The chain employs TRBV6-1 and TRBJ2-1, with 13 bases aligning to TRBD2. The CDR3 spans 16 residues. Germline V lookup: CDR1 MNHNS, CDR2 SASEGT. Trimming cost V 6 bases and J 4 bases; bases outside gene matches: 6. DNA of the CDR3: TGTGCCAGCAGCCCCCAGGGACTAGCGGGATACAATGAGCAGTTCTTC. Translating gives CASSPQGLAGYNEQFF.

A few counts support this clonotype. The chain is built from TRBV7-9 and TRBJ2-7; D remains unclear. CDR1 and CDR2 (germline): SEHNR, FQNEAQ (reference sequence). The CDR3 spans 14 residues. The ends were cut back, 5 bases at V and 0 bases at J, with 11 bases in the middle. Written as DNA, the CDR3 is TGTGCCAGCAGCCCTCCAGTAGGCTCCTACGAGCAGTACTTC. It specifies CASSPPVGSYEQYF.

This clonotype was seen more than once but under ten times. J is TRBJ2-7 and V is TRBV28; D gene ambiguous. The V gene lost 1 base and the J gene lost 2 bases, with 6 bases spanning the gap. The CDR3 extends over 13 amino acids. The germline CDR1 and CDR2 sequences are MDHEN and SYDVKM. The CDR3 DNA is TGTGCCAGCAGTTTATTTACTACCTACGAGCAGTACTTC. This sequence encodes CASSLFTTYEQYF.

The chain employs TRBV19 and TRBJ2-3; D remains ambiguous. The CDR3 consists of 14 residues. V lost 5 bases and J lost 0, with 9 bases in between. Germline V gene data show CDR1 as LNHDA and CDR2 as SQIVND (reference sequence). The CDR3 nucleotides are TGTGCCAGTAGTCGGATTACTAGCACAGATACGCAGTATTTT. Translated: CASSRITSTDTQYF.

This clonotype was counted at least ten times. The chain has TRBV10-3 and TRBJ2-5; TRBD1 matches 9 bases. The germline V gene has CDR1 ENHRY and CDR2 SYGVKD. The CDR3 consists of 15 residues. V dropped 10 bases and J dropped 2; count of bases not matched to a gene: 11. Here the CDR3 reads CATHVTDRGQETQYF. The DNA for the CDR3 is TGTGCCACCCATGTGACTGACAGGGGGCAAGAGACCCAGTACTTC.

This clonotype was recorded a few times. V usage is TRBV5-1 and J usage is TRBJ1-1; D is possibly TRBD1 (6 bases). The V gene lost 2 bases and the J gene lost 3 bases, with 14 bases spanning the gap. This CDR3 is 15 amino acids long. Germline V gene sequence: CDR1 SGHRS, CDR2 YFSETQ. Here the CDR3 reads CASSFNNREDTEAFF. The CDR3 DNA follows: TGCGCCAGCAGCTTTAATAACAGGGAGGACACTGAAGCTTTCTTT.

Only a few counts were recorded for this clonotype. V gene TRBV3-1 combines with J gene TRBJ2-7; a weak D match, TRBD1 (5 bases). Germline assignment: CDR1 LGHDT and CDR2 YNNKEL (reference sequence). V was trimmed by 4 bases and J by 3 bases, leaving 10 bases between them. The CDR3 extends over 13 amino acids. The CDR3 protein is CASSRQQLYEQYF. The CDR3 DNA follows: TGTGCCAGCAGCCGACAGCAACTCTACGAGCAGTACTTC.